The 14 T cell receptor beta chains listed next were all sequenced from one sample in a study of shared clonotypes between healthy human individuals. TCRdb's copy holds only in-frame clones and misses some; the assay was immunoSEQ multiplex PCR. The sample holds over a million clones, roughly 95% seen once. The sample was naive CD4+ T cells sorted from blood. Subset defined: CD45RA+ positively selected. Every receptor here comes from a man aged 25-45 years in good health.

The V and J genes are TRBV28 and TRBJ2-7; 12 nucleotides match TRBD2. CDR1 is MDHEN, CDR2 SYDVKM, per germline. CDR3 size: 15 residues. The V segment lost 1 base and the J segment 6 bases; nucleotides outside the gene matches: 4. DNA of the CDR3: TGTGCCAGCAGTTTATCACTAGCGGGAGGATCCGAGCAGTACTTC. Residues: CASSLSLAGGSEQYF.

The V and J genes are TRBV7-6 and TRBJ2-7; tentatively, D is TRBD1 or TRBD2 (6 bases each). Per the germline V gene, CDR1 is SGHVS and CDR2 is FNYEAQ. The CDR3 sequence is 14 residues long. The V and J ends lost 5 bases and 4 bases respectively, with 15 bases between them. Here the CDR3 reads CASSRDRGVYEQYF. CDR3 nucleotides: TGTGCCAGCAGCCGGGATAGGGGGGTATACGAGCAGTACTTC.

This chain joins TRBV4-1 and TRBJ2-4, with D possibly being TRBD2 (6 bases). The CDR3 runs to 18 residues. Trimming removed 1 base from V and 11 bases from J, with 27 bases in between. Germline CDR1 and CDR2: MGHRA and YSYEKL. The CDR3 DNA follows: TGCGCCAGCAGCCAAGTACTTGTTCCCGGGGCTCCAGGAGGGGTTCAGTACTTC. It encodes CASSQVLVPGAPGGVQYF.

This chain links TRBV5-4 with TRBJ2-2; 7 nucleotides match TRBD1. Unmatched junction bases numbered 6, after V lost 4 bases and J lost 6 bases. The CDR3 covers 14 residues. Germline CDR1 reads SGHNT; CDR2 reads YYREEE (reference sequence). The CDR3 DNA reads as TGTGCCAGCAGCACGGGACAGCTCCCCGGGGAGCTGTTTTTT. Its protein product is CASSTGQLPGELFF. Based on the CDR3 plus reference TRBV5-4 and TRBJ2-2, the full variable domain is ETGVTQSPTHLIKTRGQQVTLRCSSQSGHNTVSWYQQALGQGPQFIFQYYREEENGRGNFPPRFSGLQFPNYSSELNVNALELDDSALYLCASSTGQLPGELFFGEGSRLTVL.

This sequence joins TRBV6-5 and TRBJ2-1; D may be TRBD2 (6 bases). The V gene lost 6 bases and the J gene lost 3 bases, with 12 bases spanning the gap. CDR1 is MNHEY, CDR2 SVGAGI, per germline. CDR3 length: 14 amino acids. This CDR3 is CASRTSGGYNEQFF. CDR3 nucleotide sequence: TGTGCCAGCAGGACTAGTGGGGGCTACAATGAGCAGTTCTTC.

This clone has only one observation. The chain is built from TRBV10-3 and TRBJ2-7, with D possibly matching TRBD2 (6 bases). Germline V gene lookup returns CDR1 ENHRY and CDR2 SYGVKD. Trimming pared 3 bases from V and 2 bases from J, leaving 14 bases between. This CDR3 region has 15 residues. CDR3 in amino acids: CAISDRWEATYEQYF. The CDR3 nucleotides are TGTGCCATCAGTGATAGGTGGGAGGCCACCTACGAGCAGTACTTC.

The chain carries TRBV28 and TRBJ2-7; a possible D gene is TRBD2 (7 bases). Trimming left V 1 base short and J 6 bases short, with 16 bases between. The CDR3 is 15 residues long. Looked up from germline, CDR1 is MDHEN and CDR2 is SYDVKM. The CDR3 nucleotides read TGTGCCAGCAGTTTATACCGCCAAAGGGGGGGCGAGCAGTACTTC. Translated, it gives CASSLYRQRGGEQYF.

CDR3 coding DNA: TGTGCCACCCAGGACGTCTATAGCAATCAGCCCCAGCATTTT. Translated, it gives CATQDVYSNQPQHF. The chain has TRBV10-3 and TRBJ1-5; no reliable D call. The CDR3 runs to 14 residues. The ends were cut back, 10 bases at V and 0 bases at J, with 13 bases in the middle. Germline values: CDR1 ENHRY, CDR2 SYGVKD.

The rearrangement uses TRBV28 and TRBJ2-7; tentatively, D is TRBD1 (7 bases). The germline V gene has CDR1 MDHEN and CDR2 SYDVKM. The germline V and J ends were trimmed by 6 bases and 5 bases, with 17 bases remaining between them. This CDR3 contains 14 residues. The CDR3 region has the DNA TGTGCCAGCAGGACCCGCAGGGGGGCTCACGAGCAGTACTTC. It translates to CASRTRRGAHEQYF.

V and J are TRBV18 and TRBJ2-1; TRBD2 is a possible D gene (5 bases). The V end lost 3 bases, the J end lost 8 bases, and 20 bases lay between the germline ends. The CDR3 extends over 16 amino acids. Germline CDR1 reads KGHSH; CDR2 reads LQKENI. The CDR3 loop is CASSPRIGVIGDEQFF. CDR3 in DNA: TGTGCCAGCTCACCTCGAATTGGGGTTATCGGGGATGAGCAGTTCTTC.

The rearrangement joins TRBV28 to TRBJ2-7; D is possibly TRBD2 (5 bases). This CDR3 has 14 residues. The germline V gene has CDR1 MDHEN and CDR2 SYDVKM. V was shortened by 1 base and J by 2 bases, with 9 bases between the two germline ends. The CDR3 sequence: CASSLSREAYEQYF. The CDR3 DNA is TGTGCCAGCAGTTTATCCCGGGAAGCCTACGAGCAGTACTTC.

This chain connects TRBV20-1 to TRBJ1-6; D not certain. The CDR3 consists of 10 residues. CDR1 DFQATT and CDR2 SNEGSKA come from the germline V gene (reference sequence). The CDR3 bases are TGCAGGGAGGGTAATTCACCCCTCCACTTT. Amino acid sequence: CREGNSPLHF.

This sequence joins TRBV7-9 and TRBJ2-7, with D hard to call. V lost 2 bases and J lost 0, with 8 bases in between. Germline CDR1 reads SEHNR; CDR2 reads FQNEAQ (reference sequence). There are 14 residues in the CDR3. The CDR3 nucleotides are TGTGCCAGCAGCTTAACAGCCAACTCCTACGAGCAGTACTTC. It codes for CASSLTANSYEQYF.

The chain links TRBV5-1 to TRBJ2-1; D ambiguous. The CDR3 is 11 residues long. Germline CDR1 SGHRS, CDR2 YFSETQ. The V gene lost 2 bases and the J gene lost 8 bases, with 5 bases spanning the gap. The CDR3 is CASSFADEQFF. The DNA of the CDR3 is TGCGCCAGCAGCTTCGCCGATGAGCAGTTCTTC.